One and the same sample provided the 18 T cell receptor beta chains below, sequenced in a study of blood T cell repertoires in COVID-19. TCRdb keeps only in-frame clones here, not all; method: immunoSEQ multiplex PCR. The sample records roughly 150,000 clones, 80% to 90% being singletons. The specimen was peripheral blood. These receptors all come from a woman in her 70s who had recovered from COVID-19.

This clone was detected only once. This chain uses TRBV28 with TRBJ2-5; 7 bases are shared with TRBD2. The CDR3 spans 14 residues. V dropped 2 bases and J dropped 6; count of bases not matched to a gene: 6. The germline V gene has CDR1 MDHEN and CDR2 SYDVKM. CDR3: CASSLGGSGQTQYF. The CDR3 nucleotides are TGTGCCAGCAGTTTAGGCGGGAGCGGGCAGACCCAGTACTTC.

In its sample, this clone was seen a few times. V and J are TRBV11-3 and TRBJ2-3; a weak D match, TRBD2 (5 bases). Germline V lookup: CDR1 SGHNT, CDR2 YENEEA. V was shortened by 8 bases and J by 6 bases, with 30 bases between the two germline ends. The CDR3 has 18 amino acids. CDR3 coding DNA: TGTGCCAGCGCCTCCGGACTGGGCTTCGAGCCCACACAGGATACGCAGTATTTT. Translating it yields CASASGLGFEPTQDTQYF.

This clone was detected a few times. The chain is built from TRBV19 and TRBJ2-2; D may be TRBD2 (6 bases). The CDR3 runs to 16 residues. CDR1 is LNHDA and CDR2 is SQIVND in the germline V gene (reference sequence). Trimming shortened V by 5 bases and J by 4 bases, and 17 bases separated the two germline ends. The CDR3 DNA reads as TGTGCCAGTAGTCTGGGCGGGATAGGGAGCACCGGGGAGCTGTTTTTT. Amino acids: CASSLGGIGSTGELFF.

V gene TRBV2 combines with J gene TRBJ2-1, with TRBD1 matching over 7 bases. V dropped 4 bases and J dropped 8; count of bases not matched to a gene: 2. This CDR3 region has 12 residues. Germline lookup yields CDR1 SNHLY and CDR2 FYNNEI. CDR3 residues: CASSGQGDEQFF. The CDR3 DNA sequence: TGTGCCAGCAGTGGACAGGGTGATGAGCAGTTCTTC.

The chain links TRBV5-1 to TRBJ1-2; TRBD1 matches at 11 bases. Trimming took 6 bases from V and 4 from J; bases not matched to a gene: 5. In germline, CDR1 is SGHRS, CDR2 YFSETQ. The CDR3 loop spans 14 amino acids. Here the CDR3 DNA reads TGCGCCAGCATCCCCGGGACAGGGGGCTATGGCTACACCTTC. Translation: CASIPGTGGYGYTF.

This rearrangement joins TRBV18 to TRBJ2-6; possible D gene TRBD1, 6 bases. Germline-derived CDR1 and CDR2 are KGHSH and LQKENI. V was clipped by 3 bases and J by 0 bases, with 12 bases between them. The CDR3 totals 17 residues. CDR3 sequence (DNA): TGTGCCAGCTCACCGGGGGCCCCCCTCTCTGGGGCCAACGTCCTGACTTTC. Its translation: CASSPGAPLSGANVLTF. The whole variable domain, remainder taken from reference TRBV18 and TRBJ2-6, is NAGVMQNPRHLVRRRGQEARLRCSPMKGHSHVYWYRQLPEEGLKFMVYLQKENIIDESGMPKERFSAEFPKEGPSILRIQQVVRGDSAAYFCASSPGAPLSGANVLTFGAGSRLTVL.

This chain links TRBV5-1 with TRBJ2-1; D uncertain. Looked up from germline, CDR1 is SGHRS and CDR2 is YFSETQ. V lost 3 bases and J lost 4, with 11 bases in between. The CDR3 is 14 residues long. The chain's CDR3 is CASSSESRYNEQFF. The CDR3 DNA sequence: TGCGCCAGCAGCTCCGAGTCTAGGTACAATGAGCAGTTCTTC. The variable domain in full, with the rest retrieved from reference TRBV5-1 and TRBJ2-1, is KAGVTQTPRYLIKTRGQQVTLSCSPISGHRSVSWYQQTPGQGLQFLFEYFSETQRNKGNFPGRFSGRQFSNSRSEMNVSTLELGDSALYLCASSSESRYNEQFFGPGTRLTVL.

V is TRBV4-1 and J is TRBJ1-2; 7 bases fit TRBD1. The CDR3 totals 15 residues. Germline V lookup: CDR1 MGHRA, CDR2 YSYEKL. The junction had 3 bases not matched to a gene; V was cut back by 2 bases and J by 0 bases. As DNA, the CDR3 is TGCGCCAGCAGCCAACGGGACAGACCTAACTATGGCTACACCTTC. Translated, it gives CASSQRDRPNYGYTF.

J is TRBJ1-1 and V is TRBV7-2; 7 bases line up with TRBD1. J was trimmed by 5 bases and V by 1 base; bases with no gene match: 4. The CDR3 covers 14 residues. CDR1 is SGHTA, CDR2 FQGNSA, per germline. In DNA form, the CDR3 reads TGTGCCAGCAGCTTAGGAGGGGGCGGGACTGAAGCTTTCTTT. This sequence encodes CASSLGGGGTEAFF.

This rearrangement joins TRBV15 to TRBJ1-2; tentative D call: TRBD1 (6 bases). Germline-derived CDR1 and CDR2 are LNHNV and YYDKDF (reference sequence). V lost 2 bases and J lost 4, with 14 bases in between. The CDR3 runs 15 residues. The CDR3 here is CATSRSRTAPYGYTF. The CDR3 nucleotides are TGTGCCACCAGCAGATCCCGGACAGCTCCCTATGGCTACACCTTC. The variable domain in full, with the rest retrieved from reference TRBV15 and TRBJ1-2, is DAMVIQNPRYQVTQFGKPVTLSCSQTLNHNVMYWYQQKSSQAPKLLFHYYDKDFNNEADTPDNFQSRRPNTSFCFLDIRSPGLGDTAMYLCATSRSRTAPYGYTFGSGTRLTVV.

The rearrangement joins TRBV6-6 to TRBJ1-3; D remains ambiguous. Germline values: CDR1 MNHNY, CDR2 SVGAGI (reference sequence). V lost 5 bases and J lost 0, with 8 bases in between. The length of the CDR3 is 14 residues. CDR3 coding DNA: TGTGCCAGCAGTCGAAAGAGCTCTGGAAACACCATATATTTT. Translating gives CASSRKSSGNTIYF.

The chain recombines TRBV28 with TRBJ2-1, with 7 bases that match TRBD1. Per germline, CDR1 MDHEN and CDR2 SYDVKM. The ends lost 4 bases at V and 5 bases at J; junction bases unmatched: 11. This CDR3 contains 16 residues. Here the CDR3 DNA reads TGTGCCAGCAGTTCGCTATTACAGGGGCCCAACAATGAGCAGTTCTTC. Its translation: CASSSLLQGPNNEQFF.

J is TRBJ1-4 and V is TRBV6-6; weak D call: TRBD1 (5 bases). V was trimmed by 7 bases and J by 3 bases, leaving 12 bases between them. Germline CDR1 is MNHNY and CDR2 is SVGAGI (reference sequence). The CDR3 runs 14 residues. CDR3 coding DNA: TGTGCCAGCATCCCCGGGGGGTCTAATGAAAAACTGTTTTTT. Residues: CASIPGGSNEKLFF.

The sample holds a few counts of this clone. This chain links TRBV6-5 with TRBJ1-2; 9 nucleotides line up with TRBD1. With V trimmed by 7 bases and J by 6 bases, 3 bases remained unmatched. CDR3 length equals 12 residues. CDR1 MNHEY and CDR2 SVGAGI come from the germline V gene. The DNA of the CDR3 is TGTGCCAGCACCCGGACAGGGGATGGCTACACCTTC. Encoded protein: CASTRTGDGYTF.

J is TRBJ1-6 and V is TRBV7-2, with TRBD1 identical over 7 bases. CDR1 and CDR2 from the germline V gene are SGHTA and FQGNSA. This CDR3 is built from 13 residues. V lost 5 bases and J lost 16; bases outside the gene matches: 11. The CDR3 here is CASSAVLQGSLHF. CDR3 sequence (DNA): TGTGCCAGCAGCGCCGTCTTACAGGGGTCGCTCCACTTT.

CDR3: CAISEPPGLGSGANVLTF. The CDR3, as DNA: TGTGCCATCAGTGAGCCCCCGGGACTGGGCTCTGGGGCCAACGTCCTGACTTTC. V and J are TRBV10-3 and TRBJ2-6; D is perhaps TRBD2 (6 bases). This CDR3 has 18 residues. The germline gives CDR1 ENHRY, CDR2 SYGVKD. V was cut by 2 bases and J by 0 bases, with 14 bases left in between.

V gene TRBV11-2 combines with J gene TRBJ1-3; D not resolved. V lost 1 base and J lost 4, with 5 bases in between. This CDR3 is built from 13 residues. CDR1 and CDR2 (germline): SGHAT, FQNNGV. This CDR3 reads CASSLVVGNTIYF. In DNA form, the CDR3 reads TGTGCCAGCAGCTTAGTAGTGGGAAACACCATATATTTT.

The V and J genes are TRBV11-2 and TRBJ2-2; D possibly corresponds to TRBD2 (6 bases). Germline V gene data show CDR1 as SGHAT and CDR2 as FQNNGV. The CDR3 loop spans 14 amino acids. Trimming removed 5 bases at V and 6 bases at J, with 13 bases between. The CDR3 DNA reads TGTGCCAGCAGCCCCCTCGGGAGTGCCGGGGAGCTGTTTTTT. This sequence encodes CASSPLGSAGELFF. Based on the CDR3 plus reference TRBV11-2 and TRBJ2-2, the full variable domain is EAGVAQSPRYKIIEKRQSVAFWCNPISGHATLYWYQQILGQGPKLLIQFQNNGVVDDSQLPKDRFSAERLKGVDSTLKIQPAKLEDSAVYLCASSPLGSAGELFFGEGSRLTVL.